A single T cell receptor beta chain is shown here with its context. The target antigen is unknown. The method was immunoSEQ multiplex PCR; TCRdb's version includes in-frame clones alone and lacks a portion of them. Counted here are about 340,000 clones, 93% occurring once; the ten biggest clones make up roughly 6%. These data originate in a study of brain T cells in children with intractable seizures. General observations from the study: Clones missing pre-surgery may reflect undersampling of that blood sample.

Time point defined: blood from clinic visit 5 months post-surgery; TSC patient then seizure free. Only cases whose brain tissue showed the highest T cell transcript signatures were sequenced. Patients received at least one anti-epileptic drug before surgery. The clonotype comes from a boy less than two years old with tuberous sclerosis and intractable seizures. Sequenced material: peripheral blood, taken roughly 5 months after surgery.

The CDR3 is CASSFWDRENSPLHF. In DNA form, the CDR3 reads TGTGCCAGCAGCTTTTGGGACAGGGAAAATTCACCCCTCCACTTT. This chain links TRBV11-2 with TRBJ1-6; 9 positions match TRBD1. CDR1 and CDR2 (germline): SGHAT, FQNNGV. Trimming removed 3 bases from V and 7 bases from J; junction bases left unmatched: 4. The CDR3 spans 15 residues.